This T cell receptor (beta chain) was identified during a study of T cells in Graves' hyperthyroidism and ophthalmopathy. Study outcomes and limitations: Among thyroid clonotypes expanded above 0.001, most also appeared in blood.

The sample holds many counts of this clonotype. Its target is unknown. The CDR3 length is 17 residues. Trimming left V 2 bases short and J 3 bases short, with 16 bases between. Germline loops: CDR1 MNHEY, CDR2 SVGEGT. Across 18 months, stable Graves' hyperthyroidism was marked by no progression to ophthalmopathy. Uncontrolled infection, other autoimmune disease, pregnancy or lactation disqualified patients from enrolment. An approximately 10 ml volume of fresh peripheral blood provided the PBMCs. Amplified TCR beta CDR3 regions came from RNA transcripts. HTBI primers were used for first-round RT-PCR of the TCR CDR3. TCRdb analysed the multiplex PCR reads with MiXCR anew, one entry per CDR3 protein. The data hold under 700,000 distinct CDR3 sequences, with approximately 15% observed a single time.

The receptor was isolated from a woman aged 18-30 years with Graves' hyperthyroidism. The chain links TRBV6-2 or TRBV6-3 to TRBJ1-4; perhaps TRBD1 as D (6 bases). Sequencing was done on a sample of blood. The CDR3 sequence: CASSYVDPGHPNEKLFF. The CDR3 DNA follows: TGTGCCAGCAGTTACGTTGACCCGGGACACCCTAATGAAAAACTGTTTTTT.